A selection of T cell receptor beta chains follows, all from one sample in a study of CD8+ T cells in alopecia areata. Produced via immunoSEQ multiplex PCR; TCRdb's table is partial and in-frame only. The top ten hold roughly a third of the sample, which has about 23,000 clones, about 50% seen once. Sequenced sample: NKG2D-high CD8+ T cells sorted from blood. All receptors derive from a human donor with alopecia areata. Both conserved end residues are trimmed from each CDR3. Each record gives: V gene, J gene, CDR3 protein.

V gene: TRBV7-9
J gene: TRBJ2-7
CDR3 protein: ASSFYVQGTYEQY

V gene: TRBV7-3
J gene: TRBJ2-3
CDR3 protein: ASSPAGTSGTDTQY

V gene: TRBV10-1
J gene: TRBJ2-3
CDR3 protein: ASSELTDGTQY

V gene: TRBV4-1
J gene: TRBJ2-7
CDR3 protein: ASSQLAVGYEQY

V gene: TRBV28
J gene: TRBJ2-1
CDR3 protein: ASSFLVDEQF

V gene: TRBV28
J gene: TRBJ2-5
CDR3 protein: ASSSGKTQY

V gene: TRBV19
J gene: TRBJ2-1
CDR3 protein: ASSIVRPAGGPRSEQF

V gene: TRBV29-1
J gene: TRBJ2-5
CDR3 protein: SVEGAVKFQETQY

V gene: TRBV2
J gene: TRBJ1-5
CDR3 protein: ASSLGRGNQPQH

V gene: TRBV7-9
J gene: TRBJ2-3
CDR3 protein: ASSRSGREDTQY

V gene: TRBV27
J gene: TRBJ2-3
CDR3 protein: ASSLVAGPTDTQY

V gene: TRBV29-1
J gene: TRBJ1-1
CDR3 protein: SVGRMNTEAF

V gene: TRBV28
J gene: TRBJ2-2
CDR3 protein: AVDTGELF